The 20 T cell receptor beta chains given below trace back to one sample, sequenced in a study of lymphopenia after photon versus proton radiotherapy. Sequencing used immunoSEQ multiplex PCR; TCRdb keeps in-frame clones, though not all of them. The sample lists approximately 9,100 clones, just over 85% seen once, with about a fifth in the top ten. The starting material was peripheral blood, obtained from a patient treated with photon-based radiotherapy. The receptors come from an older man with cholangiocarcinoma.

The genes are TRBV25-1 and TRBJ2-3, with TRBD2 matching over 11 bases. V dropped 3 bases and J dropped 4; count of bases not matched to a gene: 3. The CDR3 extends over 15 amino acids. CDR1 is MGHDK, CDR2 SYGVNS, per germline. This CDR3 reads CASSDLAGGSDTQYF. The CDR3 DNA reads TGTGCCAGCAGTGACCTAGCGGGGGGCTCAGATACGCAGTATTTT.

The chain combines TRBV19 with TRBJ1-5; D remains ambiguous. The CDR3 length is 15 residues. Germline CDR1 is LNHDA and CDR2 is SQIVND (reference sequence). Trimming shortened V by 1 base and J by 0 bases, and 7 bases separated the two germline ends. As DNA, the CDR3 is TGTGCCAGTAGTATAGGGGGATATAGCAATCAGCCCCAGCATTTT. As protein: CASSIGGYSNQPQHF.

The rearrangement joins TRBV15 to TRBJ1-1, with D unclear. Germline V CDR1 and CDR2: LNHNV, YYDKDF (reference sequence). The V and J ends lost 0 bases and 1 base respectively, with 9 bases between them. The CDR3 is 15 amino acids. DNA of the CDR3: TGTGCCACCAGCAGAGATATAGGGAGGAACACTGAAGCTTTCTTT. Translating it yields CATSRDIGRNTEAFF.

Only one count was recorded for this clone. The chain carries TRBV7-2 and TRBJ1-5; a possible D gene is TRBD1 (6 bases). The germline CDR1 and CDR2 sequences are SGHTA and FQGNSA. The CDR3 loop spans 14 amino acids. V was trimmed by 5 bases and J by 7 bases, leaving 15 bases between them. CDR3 loop: CASSQNRDRQPQHF. DNA for the CDR3: TGTGCCAGCAGCCAAAACAGGGATCGACAGCCCCAGCATTTT.

The chain uses TRBV4-1 and TRBJ2-1; D remains unclear. This CDR3 region has 15 residues. Deletions cut 4 bases from V and 0 bases from J, with 10 bases between. Germline-derived CDR1 and CDR2 are MGHRA and YSYEKL. This CDR3 is CASSRPGGSYNEQFF. DNA for the CDR3: TGCGCCAGCAGCCGTCCAGGTGGCTCCTACAATGAGCAGTTCTTC.

The J gene is TRBJ2-3, the V gene TRBV4-2; 7 bases map to TRBD1. The germline CDR1 and CDR2 sequences are LGHNA and YNFKEQ. V was pared by 5 bases and J by 1 base, with 12 bases of the junction left unmatched. The CDR3 has 17 residues. The CDR3: CASSFQQGMMGTDTQYF. The CDR3, as DNA: TGTGCCAGCAGCTTTCAACAGGGGATGATGGGCACAGATACGCAGTATTTT.

The chain employs TRBV27 and TRBJ1-2; 7 bases are a match to TRBD1. V trimming: 3 bases; J trimming: 4 bases; junction bases outside the gene matches: 8. Germline V gives CDR1 MNHEY, CDR2 SMNVEV (reference sequence). There are 15 residues in the CDR3. The CDR3 protein is CASSFSNRGSYGYTF. The CDR3 coding sequence is TGTGCCAGCAGTTTTTCGAACAGGGGATCCTATGGCTACACCTTC.

The chain uses TRBV15 and TRBJ2-1; D is possibly TRBD2 (7 bases). The CDR3 covers 15 residues. From germline, CDR1 is LNHNV and CDR2 YYDKDF (reference sequence). V was pared by 5 bases and J by 0 bases, with 11 bases between. The CDR3 nucleotides read TGTGCCACCAGCCGGGGGGCTAGCTCCTACAATGAGCAGTTCTTC. This gives the protein CATSRGASSYNEQFF.

V is TRBV9 and J is TRBJ2-1; D gene unclear. The V gene lost 0 bases and the J gene lost 7 bases, with 11 bases spanning the gap. This CDR3 comprises 14 residues. Germline V CDR1 and CDR2: SGDLS, YYNGEE. CDR3: CASSVGTGKNEQFF. CDR3 bases: TGTGCCAGCAGCGTAGGAACGGGTAAGAATGAGCAGTTCTTC.

This chain joins TRBV7-2 and TRBJ2-7; D perhaps matches TRBD1 (5 bases). There are 14 residues in the CDR3. Germline-derived CDR1 and CDR2 are SGHTA and FQGNSA. The V end was cut by 2 bases, the J end by 2 bases, with 10 bases between. The CDR3 reads CASSLNRIAYEQYF. The CDR3 bases are TGTGCCAGCAGCTTAAACAGGATTGCCTACGAGCAGTACTTC.

This sequence joins TRBV2 and TRBJ1-4; D might be TRBD1 (5 bases). This CDR3 has 14 amino acids. V was pared by 1 base and J by 6 bases, with 9 bases between. Germline CDR1 is SNHLY and CDR2 is FYNNEI. CDR3 in amino acids: CASSEGRGDEKLFF. The CDR3 DNA follows: TGTGCCAGCAGTGAAGGGAGGGGTGATGAAAAACTGTTTTTT.

The CDR3 loop reads CAISPGTGINQPQHF. CDR3 coding DNA: TGTGCCATCAGTCCCGGGACAGGGATCAATCAGCCCCAGCATTTT. The V gene is TRBV10-3, the J gene TRBJ1-5; 9 nucleotides match TRBD1. This CDR3 is 15 amino acids long. After removal of 5 bases from V and 3 bases from J, the junction contained 5 bases not matched to a gene. Per the germline V gene, CDR1 is ENHRY and CDR2 is SYGVKD.

The chain joins TRBV5-5 to TRBJ2-7; D might be TRBD1 or TRBD2, each matching 6 bases. The CDR3 consists of 15 residues. Germline V gene sequence: CDR1 SGHKS, CDR2 YYEKEE (reference sequence). V lost 0 bases, J lost 3 bases, and 13 bases lay in between. CDR3 in amino acids: CASSLAGAGSYEQYF. The CDR3 coding sequence is TGTGCCAGCAGCTTGGCGGGGGCAGGCAGCTACGAGCAGTACTTC.

V and J are TRBV7-2 and TRBJ1-5, with 8 bases that match TRBD1. This CDR3 has 13 amino acids. V dropped 5 bases and J dropped 5; count of bases not matched to a gene: 2. Germline-derived CDR1 and CDR2 are SGHTA and FQGNSA. This CDR3 is CASSPGGDQPQHF. As DNA, the CDR3 is TGTGCCAGCAGCCCAGGGGGCGATCAGCCCCAGCATTTT.

The chain combines TRBV25-1 with TRBJ1-1; possibly TRBD1 for D (5 bases). The CDR3 has 15 amino acids. Germline V CDR1 and CDR2: MGHDK, SYGVNS. V dropped 0 bases and J dropped 5 bases, with 13 bases sitting between them. CDR3 sequence reads: CASSEYKGVETEAFF. The CDR3 DNA is TGTGCCAGCAGTGAATATAAAGGGGTAGAAACTGAAGCTTTCTTT.

The chain couples TRBV2 to TRBJ2-7, with D uncertain. Trimming pared 5 bases from V and 4 bases from J, leaving 9 bases between. The CDR3 length is 12 residues. CDR1 SNHLY and CDR2 FYNNEI come from the germline V gene. The DNA of the CDR3 is TGTGCCAGCAGTTTCGCCTCATACGAGCAGTACTTC. It is translated as CASSFASYEQYF.

The chain uses TRBV28 and TRBJ2-2, with D possibly matching TRBD2 (6 bases). Trimming shortened V by 5 bases and J by 4 bases, and 14 bases separated the two germline ends. The germline gives CDR1 MDHEN, CDR2 SYDVKM. The CDR3 consists of 15 residues. The CDR3 bases are TGTGCCAGCAGTCCACTCCAGGGAGGCACCGGGGAGCTGTTTTTT. Its translation: CASSPLQGGTGELFF.

This chain joins TRBV5-6 and TRBJ2-5, with D uncertain. The CDR3 covers 17 residues. CDR1 SGHDT and CDR2 YYEEEE come from the germline V gene. Deletions cut 1 base from V and 5 bases from J, with 21 bases between. CDR3 loop: CASSLRYRTGPLETQYF. The CDR3 nucleotides are TGTGCCAGCAGCTTGAGGTATAGAACCGGGCCTTTGGAGACCCAGTACTTC.

The rearrangement links TRBV2 to TRBJ2-7; unclear D gene. CDR1 is SNHLY, CDR2 FYNNEI, per germline. The CDR3 consists of 11 residues. The ends were cut back, 1 base at V and 9 bases at J, with 7 bases in the middle. The CDR3 DNA reads as TGTGCCAGCAGTGAAGAAACTTGGCAGTACTTC. Its translation: CASSEETWQYF.

The rearrangement links TRBV5-1 to TRBJ1-1, with 9 nucleotides matching TRBD1. CDR3 length: 15 residues. V lost 5 bases, J lost 4 bases, and 9 bases stayed unmatched. Germline loops: CDR1 SGHRS, CDR2 YFSETQ. CDR3 protein: CASSLGTGGFTEAFF. CDR3 in DNA: TGCGCCAGCAGTCTAGGAACAGGGGGCTTCACTGAAGCTTTCTTT.